Listed here is a single T cell receptor (beta chain). The data were produced by immunoSEQ multiplex PCR, yet TCRdb's version contains in-frame clones alone and is incomplete. The sample yields under 250,000 clones, roughly 83% seen once. These data are taken from a study of blood T cell repertoires in COVID-19. For the study at large: Collection of acute and convalescent COVID-19 samples took place in the United States, Italy and Spain. Sample material is recorded as cDNA or gDNA derived from T cells, B-cell-depleted T cells, or PBMCs.

Adults between about 18 and 95 years of age took part from 24 US areas. Allocation to cohorts depended on clinical history reported by the participants. Germline values: CDR1 MGHDK, CDR2 SYGVNS. V trimming: 3 bases; J trimming: 7 bases; junction bases outside the gene matches: 10. The length of the CDR3 is 15 residues. This TCR was sampled from a woman between 40 and 55 years old with acute COVID-19. The chain has TRBV25-1 and TRBJ1-2; TRBD1 matches 8 bases. Sequenced: PBMCs or T cells enriched from blood (not recorded which). This CDR3 reads CASSELTGTGGGYTF. The CDR3 DNA follows: TGTGCCAGCAGTGAGTTAACAGGGACAGGAGGTGGCTACACCTTC.